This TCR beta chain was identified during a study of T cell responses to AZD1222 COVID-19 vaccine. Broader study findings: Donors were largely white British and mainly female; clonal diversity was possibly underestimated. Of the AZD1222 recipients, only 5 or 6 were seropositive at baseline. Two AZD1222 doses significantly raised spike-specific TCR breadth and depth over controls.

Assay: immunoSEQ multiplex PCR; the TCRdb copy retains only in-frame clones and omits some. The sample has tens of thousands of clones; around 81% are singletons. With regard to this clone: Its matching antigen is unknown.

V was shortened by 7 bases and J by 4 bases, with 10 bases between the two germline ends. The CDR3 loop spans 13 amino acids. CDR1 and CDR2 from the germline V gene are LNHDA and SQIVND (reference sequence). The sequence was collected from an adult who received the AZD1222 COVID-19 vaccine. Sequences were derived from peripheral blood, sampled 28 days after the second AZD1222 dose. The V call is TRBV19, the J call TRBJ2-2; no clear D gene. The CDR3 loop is CASILEITGELFF. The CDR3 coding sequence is TGTGCCAGTATTCTAGAAATCACCGGGGAGCTGTTTTTT.